This T cell receptor beta chain is drawn from a study of blood T cell repertoires in COVID-19. Study-wide context: Acute and convalescent COVID-19 samples came from the United States, Italy and Spain.

Study processing details: Reference gene primers were amplified, and this amplification served to estimate nucleated cell counts. Assay used: immunoSEQ multiplex PCR; TCRdb lists only in-frame clones, some missing. The V and J calls and clone size were taken over from that table, and D and trimming were inferred from the DNA. In the table there are roughly 290,000 clones, nearly 90% of which are singletons. J gave up 2 bases and V 5 bases, and 3 bases lay outside the gene matches. CDR1 and CDR2 from the germline V gene are WNHNN and SYGVQD (reference sequence). The length of the CDR3 is 15 residues. The sequence came from a woman aged 18-30 years with acute COVID-19. The material sequenced was PBMCs or T cells enriched from blood (not recorded which). The genes are TRBV10-1 and TRBJ1-2; 12 bases map to TRBD1. The CDR3 DNA sequence: TGCGCCAGCAGTTCAGGGACAGGGGGCAACTATGGCTACACCTTC. Translated, it gives CASSSGTGGNYGYTF.